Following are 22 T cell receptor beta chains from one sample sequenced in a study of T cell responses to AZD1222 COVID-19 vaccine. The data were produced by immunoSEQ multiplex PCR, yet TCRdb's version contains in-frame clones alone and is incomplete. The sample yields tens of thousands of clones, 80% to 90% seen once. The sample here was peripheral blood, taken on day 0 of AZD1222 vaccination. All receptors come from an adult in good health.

The CDR3 loop is CASSDRYRGSPTSSTDTQYF. The CDR3 coding sequence is TGTGCCAGCAGTGACCGATACAGGGGATCGCCGACTTCAAGCACAGATACGCAGTATTTT. This chain joins TRBV6-4 and TRBJ2-3; TRBD1 matches 7 bases. The trim removed 2 bases at V and 0 bases at J, leaving 17 bases unmatched. The CDR3 has 20 amino acids. Per the germline V gene, CDR1 is MRHNA and CDR2 is SNTAGT.

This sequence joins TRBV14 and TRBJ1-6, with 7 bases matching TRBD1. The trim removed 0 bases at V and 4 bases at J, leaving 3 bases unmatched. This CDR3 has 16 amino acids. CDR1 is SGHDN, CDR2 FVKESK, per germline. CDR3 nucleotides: TGTGCCAGCAGCCAAGAAGGCAGGGGGTATAATTCACCCCTCCACTTT. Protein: CASSQEGRGYNSPLHF.

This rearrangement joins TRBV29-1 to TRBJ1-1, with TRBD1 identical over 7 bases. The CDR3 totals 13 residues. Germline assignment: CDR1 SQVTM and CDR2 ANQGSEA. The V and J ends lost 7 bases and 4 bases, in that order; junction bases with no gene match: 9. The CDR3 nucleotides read TGCAGCGCGCCGGGACAGATACTCACTGAAGCTTTCTTT. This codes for CSAPGQILTEAFF.

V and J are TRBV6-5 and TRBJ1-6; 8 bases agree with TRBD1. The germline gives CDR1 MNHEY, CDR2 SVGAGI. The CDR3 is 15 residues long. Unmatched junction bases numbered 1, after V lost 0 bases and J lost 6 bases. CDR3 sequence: CASSYSGQGNSPLHF. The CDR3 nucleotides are TGTGCCAGCAGTTACTCAGGACAGGGTAATTCACCCCTCCACTTT.

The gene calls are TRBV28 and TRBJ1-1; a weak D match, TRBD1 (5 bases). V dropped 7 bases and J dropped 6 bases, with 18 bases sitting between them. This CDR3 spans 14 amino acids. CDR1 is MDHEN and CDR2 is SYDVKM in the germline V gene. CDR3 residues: CASMGRRIGAEAFF. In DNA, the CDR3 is TGTGCCAGCATGGGCAGGCGTATAGGGGCTGAAGCTTTCTTT.

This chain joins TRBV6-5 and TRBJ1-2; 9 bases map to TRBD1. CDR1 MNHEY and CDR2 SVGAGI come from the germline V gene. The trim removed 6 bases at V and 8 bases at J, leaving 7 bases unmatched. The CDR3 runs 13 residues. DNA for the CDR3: TGTGCCAGCAGCATCGGGACAGGGTACGGCTACACCTTC. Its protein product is CASSIGTGYGYTF.

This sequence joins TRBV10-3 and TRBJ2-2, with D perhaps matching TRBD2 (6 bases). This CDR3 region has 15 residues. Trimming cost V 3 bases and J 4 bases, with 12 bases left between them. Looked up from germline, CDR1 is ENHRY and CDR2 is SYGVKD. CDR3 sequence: CAISDFTGGTGELFF. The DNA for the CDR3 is TGTGCCATCAGTGACTTCACCGGGGGCACCGGGGAGCTGTTTTTT.

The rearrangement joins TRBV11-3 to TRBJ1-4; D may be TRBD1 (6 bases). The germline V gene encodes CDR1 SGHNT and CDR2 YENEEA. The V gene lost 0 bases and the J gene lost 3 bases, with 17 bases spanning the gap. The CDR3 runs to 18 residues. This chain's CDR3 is CASSLEGGRGDPNEKLFF. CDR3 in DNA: TGTGCCAGCAGCTTAGAGGGGGGCAGGGGAGATCCTAATGAAAAACTGTTTTTT. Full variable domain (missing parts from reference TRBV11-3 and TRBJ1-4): EAGVVQSPRYKIIEKKQPVAFWCNPISGHNTLYWYLQNLGQGPELLIRYENEEAVDDSQLPKDRFSAERLKGVDSTLKIQPAELGDSAVYLCASSLEGGRGDPNEKLFFGSGTQLSVL.

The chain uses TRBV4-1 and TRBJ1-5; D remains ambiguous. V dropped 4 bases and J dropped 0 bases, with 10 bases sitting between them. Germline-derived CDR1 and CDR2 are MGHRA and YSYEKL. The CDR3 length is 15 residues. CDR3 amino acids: CASSLSWVSNQPQHF. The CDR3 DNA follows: TGCGCCAGCAGCCTCTCCTGGGTTAGCAATCAGCCCCAGCATTTT.

For the CDR3, the DNA is TGTGCCAGCAGCTTGAGTTTCGGGGGGGACTATGGCTACACCTTC. Translation gives CASSLSFGGDYGYTF. The V call is TRBV5-5, the J call TRBJ1-2; TRBD1 is a possible D gene (5 bases). Germline CDR1 is SGHKS and CDR2 is YYEKEE (reference sequence). This CDR3 has 15 residues. Trimming left V 1 base short and J 3 bases short, with 13 bases between. The full variable domain, with the rest looked up from reference TRBV5-5 and TRBJ1-2, is DAGVTQSPTHLIKTRGQQVTLRCSPISGHKSVSWYQQVLGQGPQFIFQYYEKEERGRGNFPDRFSARQFPNYSSELNVNALLLGDSALYLCASSLSFGGDYGYTFGSGTRLTVV.

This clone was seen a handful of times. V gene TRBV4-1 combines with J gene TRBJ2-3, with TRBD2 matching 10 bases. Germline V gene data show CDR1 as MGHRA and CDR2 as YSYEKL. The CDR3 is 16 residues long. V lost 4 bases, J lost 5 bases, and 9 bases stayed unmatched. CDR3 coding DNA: TGCGCCAGCAGCCTGGGCCCTAGCGGGAGTCAAGATACGCAGTATTTT. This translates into CASSLGPSGSQDTQYF.

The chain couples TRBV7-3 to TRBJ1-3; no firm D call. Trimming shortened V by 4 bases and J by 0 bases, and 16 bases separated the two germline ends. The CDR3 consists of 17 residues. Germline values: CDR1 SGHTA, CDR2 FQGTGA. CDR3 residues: CASSSSSPNHSGNTIYF. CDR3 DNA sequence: TGTGCCAGCAGCTCATCGTCTCCAAACCACTCTGGAAACACCATATATTTT.

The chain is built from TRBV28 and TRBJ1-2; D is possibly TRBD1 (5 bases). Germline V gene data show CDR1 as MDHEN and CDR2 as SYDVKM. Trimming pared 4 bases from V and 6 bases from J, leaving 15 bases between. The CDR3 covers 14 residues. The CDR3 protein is CASSYGGARDGYTF. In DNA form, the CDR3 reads TGTGCCAGCAGTTATGGAGGGGCCAGGGATGGCTACACCTTC.

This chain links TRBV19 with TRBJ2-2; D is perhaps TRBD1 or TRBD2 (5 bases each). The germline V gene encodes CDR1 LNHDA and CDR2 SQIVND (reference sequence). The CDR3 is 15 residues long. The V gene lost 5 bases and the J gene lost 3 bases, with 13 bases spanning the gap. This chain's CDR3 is CASSWGRGDTGELFF. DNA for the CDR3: TGTGCCAGTAGTTGGGGCCGGGGAGACACCGGGGAGCTGTTTTTT. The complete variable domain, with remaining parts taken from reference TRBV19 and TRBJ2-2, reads DGGITQSPKYLFRKEGQNVTLSCEQNLNHDAMYWYRQDPGQGLRLIYYSQIVNDFQKGDIAEGYSVSREKKESFPLTVTSAQKNPTAFYLCASSWGRGDTGELFFGEGSRLTVL.

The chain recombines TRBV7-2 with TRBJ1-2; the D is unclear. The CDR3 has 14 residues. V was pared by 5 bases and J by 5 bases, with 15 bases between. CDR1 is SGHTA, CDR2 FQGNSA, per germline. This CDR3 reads CASSQSGLGYGYTF. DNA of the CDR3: TGTGCCAGCAGCCAGAGTGGACTCGGTTATGGCTACACCTTC.

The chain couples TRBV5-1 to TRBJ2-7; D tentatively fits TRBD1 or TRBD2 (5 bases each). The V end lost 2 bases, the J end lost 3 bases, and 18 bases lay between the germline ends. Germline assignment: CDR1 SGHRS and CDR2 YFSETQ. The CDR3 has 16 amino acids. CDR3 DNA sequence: TGCGCCAGCAGCTTAGCCGGGACCGGAGTGGGCTACGAGCAGTACTTC. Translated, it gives CASSLAGTGVGYEQYF.

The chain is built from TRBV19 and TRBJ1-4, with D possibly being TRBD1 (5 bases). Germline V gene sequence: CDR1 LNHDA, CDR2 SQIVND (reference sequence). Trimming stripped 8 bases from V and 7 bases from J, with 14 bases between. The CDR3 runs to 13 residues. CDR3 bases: TGTGCCAGTGCTGCCAGGGTGCGTGAAAAACTGTTTTTT. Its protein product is CASAARVREKLFF.

The CDR3 protein is CAWSPGTTTYEQYF. The CDR3, as DNA: TGTGCCTGGAGCCCCGGGACAACCACCTACGAGCAGTACTTC. The rearrangement uses TRBV30 and TRBJ2-7; D may be TRBD1 (6 bases). The germline gives CDR1 GTSNPN, CDR2 SVGIG (reference sequence). The CDR3 loop spans 14 amino acids. Trimming took 3 bases from V and 2 from J, leaving 14 bases between them.

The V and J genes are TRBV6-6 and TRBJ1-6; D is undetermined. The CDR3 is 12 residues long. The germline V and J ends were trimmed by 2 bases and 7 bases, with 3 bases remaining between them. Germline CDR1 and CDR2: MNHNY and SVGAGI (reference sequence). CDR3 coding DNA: TGTGCCAGCAGTTACGCGAATTCACCCCTCCACTTT. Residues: CASSYANSPLHF.

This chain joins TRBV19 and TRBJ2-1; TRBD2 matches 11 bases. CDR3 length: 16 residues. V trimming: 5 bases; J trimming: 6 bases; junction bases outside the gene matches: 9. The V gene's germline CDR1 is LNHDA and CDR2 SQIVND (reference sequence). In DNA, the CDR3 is TGTGCCAGTAGTGCTCGCTCTAGCGGGGGGTTCAATGAGCAGTTCTTC. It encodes CASSARSSGGFNEQFF.

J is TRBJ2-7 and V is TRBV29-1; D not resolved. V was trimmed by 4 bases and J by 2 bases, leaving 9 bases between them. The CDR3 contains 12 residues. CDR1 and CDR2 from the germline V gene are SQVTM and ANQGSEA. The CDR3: CSVVIRAYEQYF. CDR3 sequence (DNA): TGCAGCGTTGTAATTCGTGCCTACGAGCAGTACTTC.

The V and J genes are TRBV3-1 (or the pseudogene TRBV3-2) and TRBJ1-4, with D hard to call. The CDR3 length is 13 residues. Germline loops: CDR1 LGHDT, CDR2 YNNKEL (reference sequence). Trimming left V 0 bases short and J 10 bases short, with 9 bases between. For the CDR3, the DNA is TGTGCCAGCAGCCAAGATTCAATAGGAAAACTGTTTTTT. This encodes CASSQDSIGKLFF.